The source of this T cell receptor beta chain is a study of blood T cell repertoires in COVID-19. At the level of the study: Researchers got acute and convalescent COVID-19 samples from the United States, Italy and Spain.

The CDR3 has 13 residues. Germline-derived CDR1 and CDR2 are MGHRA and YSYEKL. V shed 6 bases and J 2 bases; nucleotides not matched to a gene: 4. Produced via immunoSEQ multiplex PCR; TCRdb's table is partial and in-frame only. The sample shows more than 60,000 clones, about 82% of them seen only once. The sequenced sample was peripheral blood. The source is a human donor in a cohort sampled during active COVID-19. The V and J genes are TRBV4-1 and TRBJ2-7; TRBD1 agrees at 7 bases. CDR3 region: CASSRGQTYEQYF. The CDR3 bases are TGCGCCAGCAGTCGGGGACAGACCTACGAGCAGTACTTC.